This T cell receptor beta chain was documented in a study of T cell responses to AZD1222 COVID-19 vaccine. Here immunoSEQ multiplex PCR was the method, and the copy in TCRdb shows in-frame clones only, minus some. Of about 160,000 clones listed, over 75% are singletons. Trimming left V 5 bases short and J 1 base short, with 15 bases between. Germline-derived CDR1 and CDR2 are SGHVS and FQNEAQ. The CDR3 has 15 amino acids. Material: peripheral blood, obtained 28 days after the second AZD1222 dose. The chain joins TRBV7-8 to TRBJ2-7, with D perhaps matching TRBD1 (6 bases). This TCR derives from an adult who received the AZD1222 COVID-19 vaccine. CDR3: CASSPTPQGSYEQYF. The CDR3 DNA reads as TGTGCCAGCAGCCCGACCCCCCAGGGGTCCTACGAGCAGTACTTC.